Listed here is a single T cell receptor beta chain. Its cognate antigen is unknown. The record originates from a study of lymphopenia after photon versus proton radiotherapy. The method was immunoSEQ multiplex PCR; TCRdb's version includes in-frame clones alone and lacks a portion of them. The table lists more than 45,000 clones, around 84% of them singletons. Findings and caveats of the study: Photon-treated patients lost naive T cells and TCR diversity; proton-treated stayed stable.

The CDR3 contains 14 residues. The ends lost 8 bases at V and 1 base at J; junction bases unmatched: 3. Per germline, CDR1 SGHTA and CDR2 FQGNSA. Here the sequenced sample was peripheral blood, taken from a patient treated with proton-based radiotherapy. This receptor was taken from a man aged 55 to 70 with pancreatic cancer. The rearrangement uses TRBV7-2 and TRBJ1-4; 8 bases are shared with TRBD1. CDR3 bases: TGTGCCAGCCGGACAGGGCTAACTAATGAAAAACTGTTTTTT. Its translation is CASRTGLTNEKLFF.